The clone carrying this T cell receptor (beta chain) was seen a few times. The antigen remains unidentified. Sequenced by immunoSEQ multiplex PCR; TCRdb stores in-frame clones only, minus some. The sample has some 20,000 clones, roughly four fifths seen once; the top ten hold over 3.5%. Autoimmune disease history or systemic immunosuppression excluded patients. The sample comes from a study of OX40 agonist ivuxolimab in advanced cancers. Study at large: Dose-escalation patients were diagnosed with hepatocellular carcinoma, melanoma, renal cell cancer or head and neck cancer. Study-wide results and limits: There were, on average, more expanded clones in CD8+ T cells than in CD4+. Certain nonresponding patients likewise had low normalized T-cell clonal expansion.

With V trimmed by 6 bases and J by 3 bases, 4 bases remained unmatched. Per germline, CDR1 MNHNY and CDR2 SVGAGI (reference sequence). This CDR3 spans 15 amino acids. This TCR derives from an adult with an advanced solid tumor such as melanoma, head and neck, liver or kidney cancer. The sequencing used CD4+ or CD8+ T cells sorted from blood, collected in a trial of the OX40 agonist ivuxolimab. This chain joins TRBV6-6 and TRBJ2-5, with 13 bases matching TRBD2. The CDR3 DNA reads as TGTGCCAGCAGAAACGGACTAGCGGGAGAAGAGACCCAGTACTTC. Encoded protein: CASRNGLAGEETQYF.